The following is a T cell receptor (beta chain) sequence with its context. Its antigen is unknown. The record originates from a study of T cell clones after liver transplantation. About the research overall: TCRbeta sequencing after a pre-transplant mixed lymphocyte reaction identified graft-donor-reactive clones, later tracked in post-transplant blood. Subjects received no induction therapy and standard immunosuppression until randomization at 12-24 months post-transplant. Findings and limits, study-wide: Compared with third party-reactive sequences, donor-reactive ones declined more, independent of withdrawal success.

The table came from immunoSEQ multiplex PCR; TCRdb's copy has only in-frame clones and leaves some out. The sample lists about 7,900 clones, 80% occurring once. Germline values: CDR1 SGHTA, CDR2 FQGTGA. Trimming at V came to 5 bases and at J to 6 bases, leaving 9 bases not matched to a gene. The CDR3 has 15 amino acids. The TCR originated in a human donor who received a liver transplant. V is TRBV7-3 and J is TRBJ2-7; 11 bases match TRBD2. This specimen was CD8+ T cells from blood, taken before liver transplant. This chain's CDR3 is CASSSSGGGSGEQYF. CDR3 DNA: TGTGCCAGCAGCAGTAGCGGGGGGGGGTCCGGCGAGCAGTACTTC.